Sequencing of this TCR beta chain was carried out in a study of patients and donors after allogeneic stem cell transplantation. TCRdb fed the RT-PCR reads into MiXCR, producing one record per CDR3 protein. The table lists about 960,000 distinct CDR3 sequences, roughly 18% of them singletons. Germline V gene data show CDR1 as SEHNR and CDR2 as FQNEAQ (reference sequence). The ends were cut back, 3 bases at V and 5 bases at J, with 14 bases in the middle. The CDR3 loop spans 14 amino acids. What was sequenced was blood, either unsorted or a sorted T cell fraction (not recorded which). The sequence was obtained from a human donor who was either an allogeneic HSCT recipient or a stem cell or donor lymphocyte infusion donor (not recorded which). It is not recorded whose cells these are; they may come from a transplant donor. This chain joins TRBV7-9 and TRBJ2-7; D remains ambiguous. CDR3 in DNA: TGTGCCAGCAGCTTGACCCGGCGGAACCACGAGCAGTACTTC. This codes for CASSLTRRNHEQYF.